Many counts were recorded for the clone carrying this TCR beta chain. Unique molecular identifiers were attached to individual cDNA molecules. TCRdb analysed the 5' RACE reads with MiXCR anew, one entry per CDR3 protein. The table shows 25,000 to 35,000 distinct CDR3 sequences, with around 6% occurring only once. Germline CDR1 is SGHAT and CDR2 is FQNNGV. The CDR3 is made up of 17 amino acids. The ends lost 2 bases at V and 2 bases at J; junction bases unmatched: 6. These data come from a study of early T cells in non-severe SARS-CoV-2 infection. Sequencing was done on a sample of whole blood. This receptor was taken from an adult who was a healthcare worker with PCR-confirmed SARS-CoV-2 infection or an uninfected control (not recorded which). This chain connects TRBV11-2 to TRBJ2-3, with 11 nucleotides matching TRBD2. CDR3: CASSLFLAGGNTDTQYF. CDR3 in DNA: TGTGCCAGCAGCTTATTTCTAGCGGGGGGAAACACAGATACGCAGTATTTT.